The rows below give T cell receptor beta chains drawn from one sample of a study of T cells in Graves' hyperthyroidism and ophthalmopathy. TCRdb processed the multiplex PCR reads anew with MiXCR; each CDR3 protein has one entry. The sample has 750,000 to 950,000 distinct CDR3 sequences; 38% are singletons. The sample was blood. The receptors shown here come from a man aged 18 to 29 with Graves' hyperthyroidism. Both conserved end residues are part of each CDR3. The D gene is left open where the match is weak. Clone size is stated in some rows and not others, as once, few, many or a class when expanded.

D	V	J	size	CDR3	DNA
NA	TRBV15	TRBJ2-5	NA	CATSSRQVEETQYF	TGTGCCACCAGCAGCAGACAAGTGGAAGAGACCCAGTACTTC
NA	TRBV9	TRBJ1-1	NA	CASSVAGDGPF	TGTGCCAGCAGCGTAGCCGGTGACGGGCCGTTT
NA	TRBV29-1	TRBJ2-5	NA	CSVEDAGWPQETQYF	TGCAGCGTTGAAGACGCAGGATGGCCACAAGAGACCCAGTACTTC
NA	TRBV7-9	TRBJ2-5	few	CASSYRDFQETQYF	TGTGCCAGCAGCTACCGGGACTTCCAAGAGACCCAGTACTTC
NA	TRBV4-1	TRBJ2-7	few	CASSQSLKEQYF	TGCGCCAGCAGCCAGTCGCTTAAAGAGCAGTACTTC
NA	TRBV27	TRBJ2-7	few	CASAPNRVSYEQYF	TGTGCCAGCGCTCCTAACAGGGTCTCCTACGAGCAGTACTTC
NA	TRBV6-5	TRBJ2-5	few	CASSSPEETQYF	TGTGCCAGCAGTTCGCCAGAGGAGACCCAGTACTTC
NA	TRBV7-2	TRBJ2-6	many	CASSRPRVSGANVLTF	TGTGCCAGCAGTCGCCCCCGGGTCTCTGGGGCCAACGTCCTGACTTTC
NA	TRBV19	TRBJ1-6	many	CATTEYGNSPLHF	TGTGCCACGACAGAATACGGCAATTCACCCCTCCACTTT
TRBD1	TRBV20-1	TRBJ1-1	NA	CSATKGQGEYTEAFF	TGCAGTGCTACTAAGGGACAGGGGGAATACACTGAAGCTTTCTTT
NA	TRBV20-1	TRBJ2-7	few	CSARDAGITYEQYF	TGCAGTGCTAGAGATGCTGGCATCACCTACGAGCAGTACTTC
NA	TRBV13	TRBJ1-2	NA	CVSSLGPGYTF	TGTGTCAGCAGCTTGGGGCCTGGCTACACCTTC
NA	TRBV29-1	TRBJ2-5	many	CSVTAHGLQETQYF	TGCAGCGTCACGGCCCACGGATTACAAGAGACCCAGTACTTC
NA	TRBV7-9	TRBJ2-7	NA	CASSQEESGRSLSYEQYF	TGTGCCAGCAGCCAAGAAGAGTCTGGGCGTTCCCTCTCCTACGAGCAGTACTTC
NA	TRBV7-2	TRBJ1-5	many	CASSLVGGGYQPQHF	TGTGCCAGCAGCTTAGTGGGTGGAGGGTATCAGCCCCAGCATTTT
NA	TRBV9	TRBJ1-1	many	CASTPEEQGVNTEAFF	TGTGCCAGCACCCCCGAAGAACAGGGTGTGAACACTGAAGCTTTCTTT
NA	TRBV24-1	TRBJ2-7	once	CASSPLNQVDEQYF	TGTGCCAGCTCACCATTGAACCAGGTTGACGAGCAGTACTTC
TRBD1	TRBV5-1	TRBJ1-1	many	CASSSGQGTTEAFF	TGCGCCAGCAGCTCGGGACAGGGGACCACTGAAGCTTTCTTT
TRBD2	TRBV7-4	TRBJ2-4	NA	CASTHGLDAKNIQYF	TGTGCCAGCACCCACGGACTAGACGCCAAAAACATTCAGTACTTC
NA	TRBV20-1	TRBJ1-1	many	CSARAEFEAFF	TGCAGTGCTAGAGCAGAGTTTGAAGCTTTCTTT
NA	TRBV4-3	TRBJ2-7	NA	CASSQDGQDYSYEQYF	TGCGCCAGCAGCCAAGATGGTCAGGACTACTCCTACGAGCAGTACTTC
TRBD1	TRBV7-9	TRBJ2-7	many	CASSTGQVPYEQYF	TGTGCCAGCAGCACCGGACAGGTCCCATACGAGCAGTACTTC
TRBD2	TRBV20-1	TRBJ2-6	NA	CSAVAGGTSGANVLTF	TGCAGTGCAGTAGCGGGAGGGACCTCTGGGGCCAACGTCCTGACTTTC
NA	TRBV7-8	TRBJ1-4	NA	CASSSFTGSPKKLFF	TGTGCCAGCAGCTCCTTTACAGGGAGTCCGAAAAAACTGTTTTTT
NA	TRBV5-1	TRBJ1-2	few	CASSPSRGAIYGYTF	TGCGCCAGCAGCCCCTCCCGGGGGGCAATCTATGGCTACACCTTC
NA	TRBV5-1	TRBJ2-2	NA	CASSPWDAGELFF	TGCGCCAGCAGCCCTTGGGACGCCGGGGAGCTGTTTTTT
TRBD1	TRBV10-3	TRBJ1-1	many	CATWTGGGTEAFF	TGTGCCACCTGGACAGGGGGAGGTACTGAAGCTTTCTTT
NA	TRBV20-1	TRBJ2-5	NA	CSASSLLRQGWGTQYF	TGCAGTGCTAGTTCCCTTCTGAGGCAGGGGTGGGGGACCCAGTACTTC
NA	TRBV7-9	TRBJ1-1	many	CASSLHRSPNTEAFF	TGTGCCAGCAGCTTACACAGGAGCCCGAACACTGAAGCTTTCTTT
TRBD1	TRBV7-9	TRBJ2-7	NA	CASSPDRLDYEQYF	TGTGCCAGCAGCCCGGACAGGTTGGATTACGAGCAGTACTTC
TRBD1	TRBV7-9	TRBJ1-2	many	CASSSPGQGVNYGYTF	TGTGCCAGCAGCTCACCGGGACAGGGCGTGAACTATGGCTACACCTTC
NA	TRBV29-1	TRBJ1-1	many	CSVDESSRGAFF	TGCAGCGTTGATGAGTCCTCAAGGGGAGCTTTCTTT
NA	TRBV19	TRBJ1-1	many	CASSVSEDTEAFF	TGTGCCAGTAGTGTGTCGGAGGACACTGAAGCTTTCTTT
NA	TRBV10-3	TRBJ1-1	many	CAISATEDTEAFF	TGTGCCATCAGTGCGACAGAGGACACTGAAGCTTTCTTT
NA	TRBV10-3	TRBJ2-2	many	CAISDSAGRTGELFF	TGTGCCATCAGTGACTCGGCGGGGCGGACCGGGGAGCTGTTTTTT
NA	TRBV12-3/TRBV12-4	TRBJ2-5	few	CASTRGALLAQYF	TGTGCCAGCACCCGGGGGGCACTTTTGGCCCAGTACTTC
TRBD1	TRBV29-1	TRBJ1-4	NA	CSVEAPGTANEKLFF	TGCAGCGTTGAGGCCCCTGGGACAGCTAATGAAAAACTGTTTTTT
NA	TRBV5-8	TRBJ2-2	NA	CASSFGQGDGELFF	TGTGCCAGCAGCTTTGGTCAGGGAGACGGGGAGCTGTTTTTT
NA	TRBV13	TRBJ1-4	NA	CASSLVHGNEKLFF	TGTGCCAGCAGCTTAGTTCACGGAAATGAAAAACTGTTTTTT
NA	TRBV7-2	TRBJ2-7	NA	CASTEGPVGEQYF	TGTGCCAGCACCGAGGGACCGGTGGGCGAGCAGTACTTC
NA	TRBV6-4	TRBJ2-2	NA	CASSSRTVGELFF	TGTGCCAGCAGCAGCCGGACAGTCGGGGAGCTGTTTTTT
NA	TRBV7-9	TRBJ2-5	many	CASSFPEGTETQYF	TGTGCCAGCAGCTTCCCGGAGGGTACAGAGACCCAGTACTTC
TRBD1	TRBV29-1	TRBJ2-2	few	CSVAGQGAPEDTGELFF	TGCAGCGTGGCGGGACAGGGGGCCCCTGAGGACACCGGGGAGCTGTTTTTT
NA	TRBV6-6	TRBJ2-7	few	CASSYTDGDYEQYF	TGTGCCAGCAGTTACACGGACGGGGATTACGAGCAGTACTTC
NA	TRBV11-2	TRBJ2-5	many	CASSFARETQYF	TGTGCCAGCAGCTTCGCTAGGGAGACCCAGTACTTC
NA	TRBV9	TRBJ2-5	many	CASSAGEGWVETQYF	TGTGCCAGCAGCGCCGGAGAGGGCTGGGTAGAGACCCAGTACTTC
NA	TRBV29-1	TRBJ1-4	NA	CSVPAPGEGNEKLFF	TGCAGCGTTCCCGCACCAGGGGAGGGCAATGAAAAACTGTTTTTT
TRBD1	TRBV7-2	TRBJ1-1	NA	CASTSLGRTGRTEAFF	TGTGCCAGCACCAGCTTAGGTCGGACAGGGAGGACTGAAGCTTTCTTT
NA	TRBV12-3/TRBV12-4	TRBJ1-1	NA	CASIRSGGRPNTEAFF	TGTGCCAGCATCCGGTCGGGGGGGCGGCCTAACACTGAAGCTTTCTTT
TRBD1	TRBV2	TRBJ2-5	once	CASRPDRAAETQYF	TGTGCCAGCAGACCCGACAGGGCGGCAGAGACCCAGTACTTC
NA	TRBV7-9	TRBJ1-5	NA	CASSSRDGVVQPQHF	TGTGCCAGCAGCTCTAGGGACGGGGTGGTTCAGCCCCAGCATTTT
NA	TRBV20-1	TRBJ1-1	NA	CSADSAEAFF	TGCAGTGCCGACAGCGCTGAAGCTTTCTTT
NA	TRBV2	TRBJ2-6	many	CASSPLAFGANVLTF	TGTGCCAGCAGTCCGCTAGCCTTTGGGGCCAACGTCCTGACTTTC
NA	TRBV24-1	TRBJ2-2	few	CATSEQGRNTGELFF	TGTGCCACCAGTGAACAGGGCAGGAACACCGGGGAGCTGTTTTTT